A single sample is the source of the 16 T cell receptor beta chains below, sequenced in a study of early T cells in non-severe SARS-CoV-2 infection. TCRdb fed the 5' RACE reads into MiXCR, producing one record per CDR3 protein. The data contain nearly 95,000 distinct CDR3 sequences, 16% of them singletons. The material sequenced was whole blood, taken at baseline. The receptors come from an adult who was a healthcare worker with PCR-confirmed SARS-CoV-2 infection or an uninfected control (not recorded which).

This chain uses TRBV4-2 with TRBJ2-7; no clear D. Trimming removed 1 base at V and 7 bases at J, with 5 bases between. In germline, CDR1 is LGHNA, CDR2 YNFKEQ. The CDR3 totals 11 residues. CDR3 nucleotide sequence: TGTGCCAGCAGCCAAGCGCGGGAGCAGTACTTC. Its translation: CASSQAREQYF.

This clonotype was detected ten times or more. J is TRBJ2-1 and V is TRBV5-1; no reliable D call. This CDR3 has 14 residues. Trimming took 0 bases from V and 7 from J, leaving 11 bases between them. Germline CDR1 reads SGHRS; CDR2 reads YFSETQ. The CDR3 nucleotides read TGCGCCAGCAGCTTGGCCAGCAGAGTGAATGAGCAGTTCTTC. Its protein product is CASSLASRVNEQFF.

DNA of the CDR3: TGTGCCAGCAGTTTAGTCGGGGGGCTGGATAATTCACCCCTCCACTTT. Translation: CASSLVGGLDNSPLHF. The chain carries TRBV12-3 or TRBV12-4 and TRBJ1-6; a possible D gene is TRBD1 (6 bases). This CDR3 region has 16 residues. The V gene lost 1 base and the J gene lost 5 bases, with 12 bases spanning the gap.

This clonotype has only a few counts. The V gene is TRBV20-1, the J gene TRBJ2-7, with D perhaps assigned TRBD1 or TRBD2 (5 bases each). Germline CDR1 reads DFQATT; CDR2 reads SNEGSKA (reference sequence). V lost 5 bases to trimming and J lost 4 bases, with 12 bases between them. The CDR3 consists of 12 residues. CDR3 residues: CSAPGRSYEQYF. The DNA for the CDR3 is TGCAGTGCTCCGGGACGTTCTTACGAGCAGTACTTC.

This clonotype was found a few times. This chain connects TRBV28 to TRBJ2-3; weak D call: TRBD2 (6 bases). This CDR3 is built from 12 residues. The V end was cut by 9 bases, the J end by 1 base, with 8 bases between. From germline, CDR1 is MDHEN and CDR2 SYDVKM. CDR3 coding DNA: TGTGCCAGAAAGCGGGGCACAGATACGCAGTATTTT. Its protein product is CARKRGTDTQYF.

This chain joins TRBV20-1 and TRBJ2-7; D is uncertain. The CDR3 spans 12 residues. Germline values: CDR1 DFQATT, CDR2 SNEGSKA (reference sequence). Trimming stripped 3 bases from V and 5 bases from J, with 11 bases between. Here the CDR3 DNA reads TGCAGTGCTAGTCGCGCTTATGACGAGCAGTACTTC. This translates into CSASRAYDEQYF.

The chain joins TRBV19 to TRBJ2-1; possible D gene TRBD1, 5 bases. V was trimmed by 6 bases and J by 3 bases, leaving 12 bases between them. Germline V gene sequence: CDR1 LNHDA, CDR2 SQIVND (reference sequence). The CDR3 totals 14 residues. CDR3 sequence reads: CASSRTRIYNEQFF. CDR3 DNA: TGTGCCAGTAGCAGGACAAGGATCTACAATGAGCAGTTCTTC.

The chain joins TRBV27 to TRBJ2-3; TRBD2 matches 11 bases. V trimming: 5 bases; J trimming: 7 bases; junction bases outside the gene matches: 14. Germline CDR1 MNHEY, CDR2 SMNVEV (reference sequence). This CDR3 spans 17 amino acids. CDR3 nucleotides: TGTGCCAGCAGTATCCTTCCTAGCGGGAGGCACTATTATACGCAGTATTTT. Translated, it gives CASSILPSGRHYYTQYF.

The sample holds a few counts of this clonotype. The chain links TRBV6-5 to TRBJ2-1, with a possible D match to TRBD1 (5 bases). CDR1 is MNHEY, CDR2 SVGAGI, per germline. The ends were cut back, 3 bases at V and 5 bases at J, with 11 bases in the middle. The CDR3 has 14 amino acids. The CDR3 bases are TGTGCCAGCAGTTATTCGGTAGGGGACAATGAGCAGTTCTTC. As protein: CASSYSVGDNEQFF.

The J gene is TRBJ2-4, the V gene TRBV5-4; TRBD2 is a possible D gene (6 bases). The V and J ends lost 3 bases and 5 bases respectively, with 15 bases between them. The germline CDR1 and CDR2 sequences are SGHNT and YYREEE (reference sequence). The CDR3 runs to 15 residues. This CDR3 reads CASSSGARGQNIQYF. DNA for the CDR3: TGTGCCAGCAGCTCGGGAGCTCGGGGACAAAACATTCAGTACTTC. The complete variable domain, with remaining parts taken from reference TRBV5-4 and TRBJ2-4, reads ETGVTQSPTHLIKTRGQQVTLRCSSQSGHNTVSWYQQALGQGPQFIFQYYREEENGRGNFPPRFSGLQFPNYSSELNVNALELDDSALYLCASSSGARGQNIQYFGAGTRLSVL.

There are a few counts of this clonotype. The chain links TRBV7-2 to TRBJ2-7, with D perhaps assigned TRBD1 or TRBD2 (5 bases each). V lost 3 bases and J lost 2, with 14 bases in between. In germline, CDR1 is SGHTA, CDR2 FQGNSA. The CDR3 is 15 residues long. CDR3: CASSLSGKGPYEQYF. The CDR3 nucleotides read TGTGCCAGCAGCTTGTCCGGAAAGGGACCCTACGAGCAGTACTTC.

The chain couples TRBV7-8 to TRBJ2-7; 9 bases map to TRBD1. The ends lost 4 bases at V and 11 bases at J; junction bases unmatched: 18. Germline V CDR1 and CDR2: SGHVS, FQNEAQ. The CDR3 is made up of 16 amino acids. The CDR3 spells CASSSAPGQGRQKKYF. DNA of the CDR3: TGTGCCAGCAGCTCCGCTCCGGGACAGGGTCGGCAGAAGAAGTACTTC.

In its sample, this clonotype was seen a few times. The gene calls are TRBV28 and TRBJ2-3; 7 bases align to TRBD1. The CDR3 length is 16 residues. The V gene end was trimmed by 8 bases and the J gene end by 5 bases; junction bases not matched to a gene: 16. Germline V lookup: CDR1 MDHEN, CDR2 SYDVKM. The chain's CDR3 is CASPPLDREKGDTQYF. In nucleotides, the CDR3 is TGTGCCAGCCCCCCCCTCGACAGGGAAAAGGGAGATACGCAGTATTTT.

This chain joins TRBV6-6 and TRBJ1-4; D is undetermined. The CDR3 consists of 12 residues. The germline V gene encodes CDR1 MNHNY and CDR2 SVGAGI (reference sequence). Trimming removed 6 bases from V and 7 bases from J, with 9 bases in between. CDR3 amino acids: CASSPVGEKLFF. In DNA form, the CDR3 reads TGTGCCAGCAGCCCAGTGGGTGAAAAACTGTTTTTT.

This clonotype was detected many times. V and J are TRBV10-3 and TRBJ2-5; no firm D call. V lost 2 bases to trimming and J lost 0 bases, with 7 bases between them. CDR1 is ENHRY and CDR2 is SYGVKD in the germline V gene. This CDR3 is built from 14 residues. This CDR3 reads CAISEKNNQETQYF. In DNA form, the CDR3 reads TGTGCCATCAGTGAGAAGAACAACCAAGAGACCCAGTACTTC.

V is TRBV5-1 and J is TRBJ1-1, with a possible D match to TRBD1 (5 bases). Germline CDR1 and CDR2: SGHRS and YFSETQ. V shed 2 bases and J shed 3 bases, with 14 bases lying between them. The length of the CDR3 is 15 residues. The CDR3 here is CASSFAGHSDTEAFF. For the CDR3, the DNA is TGCGCCAGCAGCTTCGCGGGGCACTCGGACACTGAAGCTTTCTTT.